This record covers a single T cell receptor beta chain. The protocol was immunoSEQ multiplex PCR, while the TCRdb copy is restricted to in-frame clones and leaves out a portion. The sample lists under 55,000 clones; roughly 89% were seen once. The entry originates in a study of T cell changes during pregnancy in multiple sclerosis. Germline assignment: CDR1 SEHNR and CDR2 FQNEAQ (reference sequence). This CDR3 is 14 amino acids long. Trimming left V 4 bases short and J 4 bases short, with 11 bases between. The TCR was taken from a female donor with multiple sclerosis, enrolled in a pregnancy study. Source: peripheral blood, taken in the first trimester of pregnancy. The chain couples TRBV7-9 to TRBJ1-3; D gene ambiguous. CDR3 loop: CASSSSTKGNTIYF. The CDR3 bases are TGTGCCAGCAGCTCCAGTACGAAGGGAAACACCATATATTTT.